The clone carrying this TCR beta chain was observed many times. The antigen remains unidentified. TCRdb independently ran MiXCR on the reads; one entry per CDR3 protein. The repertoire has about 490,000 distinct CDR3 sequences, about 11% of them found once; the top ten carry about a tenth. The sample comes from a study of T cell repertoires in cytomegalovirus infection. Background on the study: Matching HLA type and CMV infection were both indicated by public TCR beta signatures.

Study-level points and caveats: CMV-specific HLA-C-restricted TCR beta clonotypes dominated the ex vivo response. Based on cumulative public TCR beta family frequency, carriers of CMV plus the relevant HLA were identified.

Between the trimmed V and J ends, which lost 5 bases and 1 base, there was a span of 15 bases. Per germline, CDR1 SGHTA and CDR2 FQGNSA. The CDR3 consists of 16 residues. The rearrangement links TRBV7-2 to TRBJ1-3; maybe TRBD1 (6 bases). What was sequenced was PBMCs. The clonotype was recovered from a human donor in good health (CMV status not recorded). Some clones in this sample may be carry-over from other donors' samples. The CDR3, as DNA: TGTGCCAGCAGCCTTAGGACAGTTCTTTCTGGAAACACCATATATTTT. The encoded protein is CASSLRTVLSGNTIYF.